Sequencing of this T cell receptor (beta chain) was carried out in a study of T cell responses to AZD1222 COVID-19 vaccine. Study summary: Second doses were pooled across both intervals (about 4 or about 12 weeks). General study results and limits: Clonal diversity may have been underestimated, and the donors were mostly white British, with more females than males. Spike-specific TCR repertoires showed rising breadth and depth after two AZD1222 doses. Baseline seropositivity characterized only a handful of AZD1222 recipients.

The CDR3 spans 11 residues. V was cut by 8 bases and J by 2 bases, with 7 bases left in between. The repertoire was sequenced with immunoSEQ multiplex PCR; TCRdb's copy has only in-frame clones and lacks some. The table shows about 100,000 clones, with 70% to 90% occurring only once. Worth noting for this clone: The antigen is not known.

The chain recombines TRBV12-3 or TRBV12-4 with TRBJ2-7; D is uncertain. This sample comprised peripheral blood, obtained on day 0 of AZD1222 vaccination. The clonotype was recovered from an adult in good health. The CDR3 DNA is TGTGCCAGCCGACGGACCTACGAGCAGTACTTC. Amino acid sequence: CASRRTYEQYF.